This T cell receptor beta chain was identified during a study of blood T cell repertoires in COVID-19. Study-wide background: The study drew acute and convalescent COVID-19 samples from the United States, Italy and Spain. PBMCs, B-cell-depleted T cells, or T cells provided the cDNA or gDNA that made up the material.

How the authors handled the data: Amplification of reference gene primers was used by the study to estimate nucleated cell counts. Sequenced by immunoSEQ multiplex PCR; TCRdb stores in-frame clones only, minus some. The V and J calls and the clone size are those of that table, but D and trimming were determined from the DNA. The table shows more than 85,000 clones, with 87% occurring only once. The sample was peripheral blood. The TCR comes from a man between 70 and 80 years old with acute or convalescent COVID-19.

CDR3 sequence reads: CASSLAATNEKLFF. CDR3 nucleotide sequence: TGCGCCAGCAGCTTGGCTGCAACTAATGAAAAACTGTTTTTT. The chain is built from TRBV5-1 and TRBJ1-4; D remains unclear. CDR3 length: 14 amino acids. From germline, CDR1 is SGHRS and CDR2 YFSETQ. The V and J ends lost 0 bases and 0 bases respectively, with 3 bases between them.